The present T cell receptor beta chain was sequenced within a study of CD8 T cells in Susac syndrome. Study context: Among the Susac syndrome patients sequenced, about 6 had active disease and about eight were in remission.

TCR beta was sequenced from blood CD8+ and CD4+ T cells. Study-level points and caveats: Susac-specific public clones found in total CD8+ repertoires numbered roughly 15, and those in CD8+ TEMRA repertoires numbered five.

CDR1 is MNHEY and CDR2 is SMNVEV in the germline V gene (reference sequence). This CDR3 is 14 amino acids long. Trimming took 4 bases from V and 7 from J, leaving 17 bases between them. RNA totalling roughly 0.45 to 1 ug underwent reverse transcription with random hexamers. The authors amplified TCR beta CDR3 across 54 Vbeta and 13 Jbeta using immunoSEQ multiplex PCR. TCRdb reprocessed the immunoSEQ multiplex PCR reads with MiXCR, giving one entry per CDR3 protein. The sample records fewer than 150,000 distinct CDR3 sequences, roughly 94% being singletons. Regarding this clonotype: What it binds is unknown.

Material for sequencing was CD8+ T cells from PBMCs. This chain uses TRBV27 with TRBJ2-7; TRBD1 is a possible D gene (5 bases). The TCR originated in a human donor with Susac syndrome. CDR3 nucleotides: TGTGCCAGCAGTTACCTGGGCAGGGTAAATGAGCAGTACTTC. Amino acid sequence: CASSYLGRVNEQYF.